Below are 32 T cell receptor beta chains sequenced from a single sample in a study of Ad26.COV2.S vaccination and SARS-CoV-2 variants. This sample's treatment: 15 to 20 received Ad26.COV2.S at low or high dose, single or two shots; about 5 received placebo; per-sample allocation not given. Sampling was done on day 63 after the first vaccine or placebo injection. This table comes from immunoSEQ multiplex PCR, and its TCRdb copy is limited to in-frame clones, with some not included. The sample has 300,000 to 400,000 clones, over 75% seen once. This material consisted of peripheral blood, taken in a trial of Ad26.COV2.S vaccine versus placebo. The source of these receptors is a person aged 18-65 years who received the Ad26.COV2.S COVID-19 vaccine or a placebo.

The chain recombines TRBV11-2 with TRBJ2-4; 9 nucleotides align to TRBD2. Trimming removed 5 bases from V and 4 bases from J; junction bases left unmatched: 3. The V gene's germline CDR1 is SGHAT and CDR2 FQNNGV. This CDR3 is built from 14 residues. DNA for the CDR3: TGTGCCAGCAGCCCGAGCGGGGGGAAAAACATTCAGTACTTC. This gives the protein CASSPSGGKNIQYF.

The chain links TRBV19 to TRBJ2-3; D remains ambiguous. CDR3 length: 15 amino acids. From germline, CDR1 is LNHDA and CDR2 SQIVND (reference sequence). Trimming removed 4 bases at V and 0 bases at J, with 11 bases between. In DNA form, the CDR3 reads TGTGCCAGTAGTAGCACCCCGTCTAGCACAGATACGCAGTATTTT. It translates to CASSSTPSSTDTQYF. Based on the CDR3 plus reference TRBV19 and TRBJ2-3, the full variable domain is DGGITQSPKYLFRKEGQNVTLSCEQNLNHDAMYWYRQDPGQGLRLIYYSQIVNDFQKGDIAEGYSVSREKKESFPLTVTSAQKNPTAFYLCASSSTPSSTDTQYFGPGTRLTVL.

The chain recombines TRBV7-6 with TRBJ1-1; D perhaps matches TRBD1 (5 bases). This CDR3 has 12 amino acids. The germline CDR1 and CDR2 sequences are SGHVS and FNYEAQ. Trimming removed 8 bases from V and 0 bases from J, with 7 bases in between. The CDR3 nucleotides read TGTGCCAGCGGGGGTATGAACACTGAAGCTTTCTTT. Translation: CASGGMNTEAFF.

This clone is a singleton in its sample. The chain is built from TRBV3-1 (or the pseudogene TRBV3-2) and TRBJ1-4, with a tentative D call TRBD1 (6 bases). The CDR3 covers 11 residues. Germline V lookup: CDR1 LGHDT, CDR2 YNNKEL (reference sequence). V lost 1 base, J lost 13 bases, and 7 bases lay in between. The chain's CDR3 is CASSQGTALFF. CDR3 nucleotides: TGTGCCAGCAGCCAAGGGACAGCACTGTTTTTT.

Details on this clone: Other DNA sequences in the same sample also yield this CDR3. The chain has TRBV7-9 and TRBJ1-1, with D uncertain. This CDR3 is built from 14 residues. The ends were cut back, 0 bases at V and 2 bases at J, with 7 bases in the middle. The germline V gene encodes CDR1 SEHNR and CDR2 FQNEAQ (reference sequence). The DNA of the CDR3 is TGTGCCAGCAGCTTAGCTCGGGTTAACACTGAAGCTTTCTTT. As protein: CASSLARVNTEAFF.

CDR3 residues: CASSVAPQGNTEAFF. The CDR3 DNA sequence: TGTGCCAGCAGCGTAGCCCCTCAGGGAAACACTGAAGCTTTCTTT. The chain carries TRBV9 and TRBJ1-1, with TRBD1 as a possible D gene (5 bases). CDR3 length: 15 residues. V shed 0 bases and J shed 2 bases, with 11 bases lying between them. The germline V gene has CDR1 SGDLS and CDR2 YYNGEE.

The chain joins TRBV18 to TRBJ1-2; D is ambiguous. CDR1 KGHSH and CDR2 LQKENI come from the germline V gene. This CDR3 spans 13 amino acids. Between the trimmed V and J ends, which lost 2 bases and 10 bases, there was a span of 14 bases. CDR3 bases: TGTGCCAGCTCACCATTACCGTTAGGGCACTACACCTTC. Protein: CASSPLPLGHYTF.

The rearrangement joins TRBV19 to TRBJ2-1, with a possible D match to TRBD1 (5 bases). V was clipped by 7 bases and J by 6 bases, with 19 bases between them. Germline CDR1 and CDR2: LNHDA and SQIVND (reference sequence). The CDR3 totals 15 residues. CDR3 residues: CASNNAAGIGNEQFF. DNA for the CDR3: TGTGCCAGTAACAACGCCGCAGGGATCGGCAATGAGCAGTTCTTC. Complete variable domain (other parts from reference TRBV19 and TRBJ2-1): DGGITQSPKYLFRKEGQNVTLSCEQNLNHDAMYWYRQDPGQGLRLIYYSQIVNDFQKGDIAEGYSVSREKKESFPLTVTSAQKNPTAFYLCASNNAAGIGNEQFFGPGTRLTVL.

In this sample, this clone turned up a few times. The chain employs TRBV3-1 (or the pseudogene TRBV3-2) and TRBJ2-7; 7 bases are shared with TRBD1. Unmatched junction bases numbered 10, after V lost 4 bases and J lost 4 bases. CDR1 and CDR2 from the germline V gene are LGHDT and YNNKEL (reference sequence). The CDR3 is 15 residues long. The CDR3 DNA reads as TGTGCCAGCAGCCTCATGAGAGACAGGGTGTACGAGCAGTACTTC. Translated: CASSLMRDRVYEQYF.

The genes are TRBV2 and TRBJ1-3, with TRBD1 as a possible D gene (6 bases). With 7 bases removed from V and 3 bases from J, the gap between germline ends came to 7 bases. Germline-derived CDR1 and CDR2 are SNHLY and FYNNEI. CDR3 size: 12 residues. The CDR3, as DNA: TGTGCCAGCAACAGGGTTGGAAACACCATATATTTT. It is translated as CASNRVGNTIYF.

Of note for this clone: The junction differs from germline at one of its ends, possibly a read error. The V and J genes are TRBV6-2 or TRBV6-3 and TRBJ1-1; 8 positions match TRBD1. There are 13 residues in the CDR3. CDR1 and CDR2 (germline): MNHEY, SVGEGT. CDR3: CASGYRGRTEAFF. CDR3 in DNA: TGTGCCAGCGGTTACAGGGGGAGGACTGAAGCTTTCTTT.

This chain joins TRBV3-1 (or the pseudogene TRBV3-2) and TRBJ1-2; 10 nucleotides align to TRBD1. This CDR3 comprises 16 residues. The junction had 12 bases not matched to a gene; V was cut back by 3 bases and J by 8 bases. Germline loops: CDR1 LGHDT, CDR2 YNNKEL (reference sequence). CDR3 DNA: TGTGCCAGCAGCCAGGCGACAGGGGGCTTAGTGGGAGGCTACACCTTC. It is translated as CASSQATGGLVGGYTF.

This sequence joins TRBV9 and TRBJ1-2; 11 bases are shared with TRBD1. The CDR3 has 15 residues. Germline V gene lookup returns CDR1 SGDLS and CDR2 YYNGEE. V dropped 4 bases and J dropped 2; count of bases not matched to a gene: 4. CDR3 bases: TGTGCCAGCAGCACCCGGGACAGGGGGAACTATGGCTACACCTTC. Protein product: CASSTRDRGNYGYTF.

The V and J genes are TRBV9 and TRBJ2-2, with D hard to call. The CDR3 is 15 amino acids. Trimming removed 0 bases from V and 4 bases from J, with 10 bases in between. Germline CDR1 is SGDLS and CDR2 is YYNGEE. The chain's CDR3 is CASSVVGSGTGELFF. CDR3 DNA sequence: TGTGCCAGCAGCGTAGTAGGGTCGGGCACCGGGGAGCTGTTTTTT.

This chain joins TRBV7-9 and TRBJ2-1; TRBD2 agrees at 10 bases. Germline V gene lookup returns CDR1 SEHNR and CDR2 FQNEAQ (reference sequence). This CDR3 is 15 amino acids long. Trimming at V came to 1 base and at J to 5 bases, leaving 2 bases not matched to a gene. CDR3 protein: CASSLVGTSDNEQFF. The CDR3 DNA reads as TGTGCCAGCAGCTTAGTAGGGACTAGCGACAATGAGCAGTTCTTC.

V is TRBV19 and J is TRBJ2-7; tentatively, D is TRBD1 or TRBD2 (5 bases each). V shed 6 bases and J shed 4 bases, with 13 bases lying between them. The CDR3 extends over 13 amino acids. CDR1 is LNHDA and CDR2 is SQIVND in the germline V gene (reference sequence). CDR3 residues: CASSRDGPYEQYF. As DNA, the CDR3 is TGTGCCAGTAGCCGGGACGGGCCGTACGAGCAGTACTTC. Full variable domain (outside the CDR3, taken from reference TRBV19 and TRBJ2-7): DGGITQSPKYLFRKEGQNVTLSCEQNLNHDAMYWYRQDPGQGLRLIYYSQIVNDFQKGDIAEGYSVSREKKESFPLTVTSAQKNPTAFYLCASSRDGPYEQYFGPGTRLTVT.

On this clone: Germline and junction disagree at one end, which may indicate a read error. The chain carries TRBV12-3 or TRBV12-4 and TRBJ1-4; perhaps TRBD1 as D (6 bases). The length of the CDR3 is 12 residues. The CDR3 loop reads CASSRYLDSCEF. CDR3 DNA: TGTGCCAGCAGTCGCTATCTGGACAGTTGTGAATTT.

The chain recombines TRBV6-6 with TRBJ2-7; 7 bases match TRBD2. With V trimmed by 3 bases and J by 2 bases, 7 bases remained unmatched. This CDR3 spans 15 amino acids. Germline V CDR1 and CDR2: MNHNY, SVGAGI (reference sequence). CDR3 sequence: CASSYRTRGAYEQYF. CDR3 sequence (DNA): TGTGCCAGCAGTTATAGGACTAGGGGTGCCTACGAGCAGTACTTC.

This chain uses TRBV19 with TRBJ1-2, with 9 bases fitting TRBD1. Trimming took 2 bases from V and 8 from J; bases not matched to a gene: 6. Looked up from germline, CDR1 is LNHDA and CDR2 is SQIVND (reference sequence). The CDR3 runs 14 residues. CDR3 protein: CASSIRGQGLGYTF. CDR3 bases: TGTGCCAGTAGTATACGAGGACAGGGGTTGGGCTACACCTTC.

This clone turned up a few times. The chain employs TRBV2 and TRBJ1-2, with D possibly being TRBD1 (5 bases). Per germline, CDR1 SNHLY and CDR2 FYNNEI. V lost 8 bases and J lost 4, with 11 bases in between. The CDR3 sequence is 12 residues long. The CDR3 DNA reads as TGTGCCAGCGGGACGGCCCTCTATGGCTACACCTTC. This gives the protein CASGTALYGYTF.

This chain links TRBV30 with TRBJ2-5; 9 bases agree with TRBD1. The germline gives CDR1 GTSNPN, CDR2 SVGIG (reference sequence). With 3 bases clipped from V and 5 bases from J, the junction kept 4 bases outside the gene matches. The length of the CDR3 is 13 residues. The CDR3 reads CAWRTGGGETQYF. The CDR3 DNA sequence: TGTGCCTGGAGGACAGGGGGTGGGGAGACCCAGTACTTC.

This clone appeared a few times. This chain joins TRBV5-4 and TRBJ2-5; TRBD2 matches 8 bases. V lost 0 bases to trimming and J lost 4 bases; unmatched junction nucleotides: 2. This CDR3 region has 14 residues. Germline V gene sequence: CDR1 SGHNT, CDR2 YYREEE (reference sequence). CDR3 sequence reads: CASSLAAGGETQYF. In DNA form, the CDR3 reads TGTGCCAGCAGCTTGGCGGCGGGGGGAGAGACCCAGTACTTC.

The V call is TRBV6-5, the J call TRBJ2-1, with D uncertain. Trimming cost V 8 bases and J 2 bases, with 10 bases left between them. The CDR3 runs to 13 residues. CDR1 is MNHEY, CDR2 SVGAGI, per germline. The CDR3: CASGPHAYNEQFF. As DNA, the CDR3 is TGTGCCAGCGGCCCACACGCCTACAATGAGCAGTTCTTC.

The chain has TRBV6-5 and TRBJ1-3, with D possibly being TRBD1 (5 bases). Trimming stripped 0 bases from V and 3 bases from J, with 9 bases between. CDR1 MNHEY and CDR2 SVGAGI come from the germline V gene. The CDR3 extends over 15 amino acids. The DNA of the CDR3 is TGTGCCAGCAGTTACTCTGGGGCGGGTGGAAACACCATATATTTT. It encodes CASSYSGAGGNTIYF.

This clone came up a few times. The chain is built from TRBV7-8 and TRBJ2-2, with no clear D. V shed 5 bases and J shed 1 base, with 5 bases lying between them. This CDR3 is 13 amino acids long. The germline CDR1 and CDR2 sequences are SGHVS and FQNEAQ. CDR3 sequence reads: CASSNQNTGELFF. For the CDR3, the DNA is TGTGCCAGCAGCAATCAGAACACCGGGGAGCTGTTTTTT.

V usage is TRBV12-3 or TRBV12-4 and J usage is TRBJ2-5; D unresolved. The CDR3 is 13 residues long. V was pared by 3 bases and J by 0 bases, with 5 bases between. The CDR3: CASSFGDQETQYF. The DNA of the CDR3 is TGTGCCAGCAGTTTTGGTGACCAAGAGACCCAGTACTTC.

This rearrangement joins TRBV9 to TRBJ2-3, with D perhaps matching TRBD1 or TRBD2 (6 bases each). V lost 4 bases and J 6 bases, leaving 18 bases between the germline ends. Germline V lookup: CDR1 SGDLS, CDR2 YYNGEE. This CDR3 is built from 15 residues. The CDR3 DNA follows: TGTGCCAGCAGCCCCCAGAGCCGGGGGCTCGATACGCAGTATTTT. Translated, it gives CASSPQSRGLDTQYF.

This chain connects TRBV7-9 to TRBJ2-3, with 8 nucleotides matching TRBD1. The CDR3 length is 15 residues. With 5 bases clipped from V and 3 bases from J, the junction kept 7 bases outside the gene matches. The germline CDR1 and CDR2 sequences are SEHNR and FQNEAQ (reference sequence). In DNA, the CDR3 is TGTGCCAGCAGCCCCAGGGGGCGAGGTACAGATACGCAGTATTTT. Translated: CASSPRGRGTDTQYF.

This chain connects TRBV5-6 to TRBJ1-3; weak D call: TRBD1 (5 bases). This CDR3 has 14 amino acids. CDR1 and CDR2 (germline): SGHDT, YYEEEE. Trimming cost V 3 bases and J 2 bases, with 9 bases left between them. In DNA form, the CDR3 reads TGTGCCAGCAGCTCCGGGACTCCTGGAAACACCATATATTTT. Translation gives CASSSGTPGNTIYF.

The V and J genes are TRBV27 and TRBJ1-1; perhaps TRBD1 as D (5 bases). The germline V gene has CDR1 MNHEY and CDR2 SMNVEV (reference sequence). Trimming removed 0 bases from V and 1 base from J, with 21 bases in between. This CDR3 is 19 amino acids long. CDR3 amino acids: CASSLSRPTGVGGNTEAFF. CDR3 coding DNA: TGTGCCAGCAGTTTATCCCGCCCAACGGGGGTCGGGGGGAACACTGAAGCTTTCTTT.

This clone was detected only once. The chain couples TRBV4-2 to TRBJ1-1; unclear D gene. Per the germline V gene, CDR1 is LGHNA and CDR2 is YNFKEQ. This CDR3 region has 12 residues. V was pared by 2 bases and J by 6 bases, with 7 bases between. The CDR3 region is CASSQNNAEAFF. The DNA of the CDR3 is TGTGCCAGCAGCCAAAACAACGCTGAAGCTTTCTTT.

The chain joins TRBV13 to TRBJ2-1; the match to TRBD2 covers 7 bases. Trimming cost V 7 bases and J 6 bases; bases outside gene matches: 9. The CDR3 spans 14 residues. The germline CDR1 and CDR2 sequences are PRHDT and FYEKMQ (reference sequence). The CDR3 loop reads CASNLRGVGNEQFF. The CDR3 nucleotides are TGTGCCAGCAATCTTCGGGGGGTTGGCAATGAGCAGTTCTTC.